These 17 T cell receptor beta chains were all obtained from the same sample, sequenced in a study of cytotoxic CD8 clonotypes in ibrutinib-treated CLL. This table comes from immunoSEQ multiplex PCR, and its TCRdb copy is limited to in-frame clones, with some not included. The sample yields some 160,000 clones, approximately 77% seen once. The sample consisted of PBMCs, taken after 12 months of ibrutinib treatment. Receptors originate from a human donor with chronic lymphocytic leukemia.

CDR3 loop: CASSLASVDTQYF. Written as DNA, the CDR3 is TGTGCCAGCAGCTTGGCCTCGGTCGATACGCAGTATTTT. V usage is TRBV5-5 and J usage is TRBJ2-3; D call uncertain. This CDR3 is built from 13 residues. With 0 bases removed from V and 6 bases from J, the gap between germline ends came to 8 bases. In germline, CDR1 is SGHKS, CDR2 YYEKEE (reference sequence).

This chain links TRBV28 with TRBJ1-2; D not certain. The germline V gene encodes CDR1 MDHEN and CDR2 SYDVKM. V was shortened by 5 bases and J by 8 bases, with 9 bases between the two germline ends. The CDR3 covers 11 residues. DNA for the CDR3: TGTGCCAGCAGTCGTGGACGGGGCTACACCTTC. This translates into CASSRGRGYTF.

This sequence joins TRBV27 and TRBJ1-2; D ambiguous. The germline gives CDR1 MNHEY, CDR2 SMNVEV (reference sequence). V shed 5 bases and J shed 6 bases, with 16 bases lying between them. This CDR3 has 14 residues. In DNA, the CDR3 is TGTGCCAGCAGTCGAAACTCCCCAGAAGATGGCTACACCTTC. It is translated as CASSRNSPEDGYTF.

The V gene is TRBV6-5, the J gene TRBJ2-1, with 11 bases aligning to TRBD1. CDR3 length equals 13 residues. CDR1 and CDR2 from the germline V gene are MNHEY and SVGAGI. The V gene end was trimmed by 4 bases and the J gene end by 8 bases; junction bases not matched to a gene: 1. Written as DNA, the CDR3 is TGTGCCAGCAGTTGGGACAGGGGGGATGAGCAGTTCTTC. This gives the protein CASSWDRGDEQFF.

This clone appeared once. This chain joins TRBV9 and TRBJ2-3, with TRBD2 matching 7 bases. CDR3 length equals 17 residues. The V gene's germline CDR1 is SGDLS and CDR2 YYNGEE. V trimming: 2 bases; J trimming: 0 bases; junction bases outside the gene matches: 9. CDR3 sequence: CASSVGGSHRSTDTQYF. In DNA, the CDR3 is TGTGCCAGCAGCGTCGGCGGGAGTCATAGAAGCACAGATACGCAGTATTTT.

This clone appeared once. This rearrangement joins TRBV28 to TRBJ1-2; a weak D match, TRBD1 (6 bases). The V end lost 9 bases, the J end lost 0 bases, and 11 bases lay between the germline ends. This CDR3 has 13 residues. Germline V CDR1 and CDR2: MDHEN, SYDVKM. CDR3 amino acids: CASRTGSNYGYTF. In DNA form, the CDR3 reads TGTGCCAGTCGAACAGGGTCTAACTATGGCTACACCTTC.

V gene TRBV5-1 combines with J gene TRBJ2-1, with 10 bases matching TRBD2. Trimming at V came to 3 bases and at J to 0 bases, leaving 9 bases not matched to a gene. This CDR3 has 18 amino acids. CDR1 and CDR2 (germline): SGHRS, YFSETQ. CDR3: CASSYPGLATRSYNEQFF. In DNA, the CDR3 is TGCGCCAGCAGCTATCCGGGACTAGCGACTCGCTCCTACAATGAGCAGTTCTTC.

This sequence joins TRBV29-1 and TRBJ1-2; D is uncertain. Trimming pared 4 bases from V and 8 bases from J, leaving 11 bases between. There are 11 residues in the CDR3. Germline CDR1 SQVTM, CDR2 ANQGSEA. The CDR3 DNA reads TGCAGCGTTGGAGGAGTTAAGGGCTACACCTTC. As protein: CSVGGVKGYTF.

The rearrangement uses TRBV28 and TRBJ2-1, with D possibly matching TRBD2 (5 bases). Trimming took 7 bases from V and 0 from J, leaving 13 bases between them. This CDR3 has 15 amino acids. CDR1 is MDHEN, CDR2 SYDVKM, per germline. CDR3 residues: CASNGLVSSYNEQFF. DNA for the CDR3: TGTGCCAGCAACGGACTCGTGAGCTCCTACAATGAGCAGTTCTTC.

The rearrangement links TRBV19 to TRBJ2-7, with D maybe TRBD1 (6 bases). The CDR3 contains 15 residues. V lost 5 bases, J lost 4 bases, and 18 bases lay in between. Germline V gene lookup returns CDR1 LNHDA and CDR2 SQIVND (reference sequence). The CDR3 DNA is TGTGCCAGTAGTTTCTCCCTGGGGGACACGTACGAGCAGTACTTC. Translated: CASSFSLGDTYEQYF.

The chain uses TRBV11-3 and TRBJ2-5, with TRBD1 identical over 8 bases. CDR3 length: 17 residues. Per germline, CDR1 SGHNT and CDR2 YENEEA. V lost 5 bases and J lost 4; bases outside the gene matches: 15. The CDR3 bases are TGTGCCAGCAGCCCGCGCCGGACAGGGTTGGGAGGAGAGACCCAGTACTTC. The encoded protein is CASSPRRTGLGGETQYF.

This chain links TRBV28 with TRBJ2-7; D call uncertain. CDR3 length: 16 residues. Trimming removed 6 bases from V and 2 bases from J, with 20 bases in between. Germline V gene data show CDR1 as MDHEN and CDR2 as SYDVKM. Here the CDR3 DNA reads TGTGCCAGCAGCTCGGCGGCCCTCCACCCCGCCTACGAGCAGTACTTC. This sequence encodes CASSSAALHPAYEQYF.

V and J are TRBV10-3 and TRBJ2-2; D gene ambiguous. The V and J ends lost 0 bases and 1 base respectively, with 9 bases between them. This CDR3 has 16 residues. In germline, CDR1 is ENHRY, CDR2 SYGVKD. CDR3 protein: CAISESARVNTGELFF. CDR3 bases: TGTGCCATCAGTGAGTCCGCACGGGTGAACACCGGGGAGCTGTTTTTT.

The chain has TRBV28 and TRBJ1-4; D is possibly TRBD1 (5 bases). V was clipped by 6 bases and J by 4 bases, with 18 bases between them. Germline assignment: CDR1 MDHEN and CDR2 SYDVKM. This CDR3 comprises 16 residues. The CDR3 DNA is TGTGCCAGCAGCCCACACCTGGGGCGGCATAATGAAAAACTGTTTTTT. It codes for CASSPHLGRHNEKLFF. The full variable domain, in which reference TRBV28 and TRBJ1-4 provide the parts outside the CDR3, is DVKVTQSSRYLVKRTGEKVFLECVQDMDHENMFWYRQDPGLGLRLIYFSYDVKMKEKGDIPEGYSVSREKKERFSLILESASTNQTSMYLCASSPHLGRHNEKLFFGSGTQLSVL.

The V and J genes are TRBV5-4 and TRBJ1-1, with D hard to call. V gave up 4 bases and J gave up 7 bases, with 11 bases separating them. The CDR3 length is 12 residues. The germline gives CDR1 SGHNT, CDR2 YYREEE (reference sequence). The CDR3 DNA reads as TGTGCCAGCAGCACAAGAGGTAATGAAGCTTTCTTT. It specifies CASSTRGNEAFF. Drawing the rest from reference TRBV5-4 and TRBJ1-1, the complete variable domain is ETGVTQSPTHLIKTRGQQVTLRCSSQSGHNTVSWYQQALGQGPQFIFQYYREEENGRGNFPPRFSGLQFPNYSSELNVNALELDDSALYLCASSTRGNEAFFGQGTRLTVV.

The chain links TRBV5-1 to TRBJ1-1; 9 bases align to TRBD1. With V trimmed by 0 bases and J by 7 bases, 7 bases remained unmatched. Germline values: CDR1 SGHRS, CDR2 YFSETQ. The CDR3 loop spans 15 amino acids. DNA of the CDR3: TGCGCCAGCAGCTTGGGCGGGACAGGGTATTTTGAAGCTTTCTTT. Translated, it gives CASSLGGTGYFEAFF.

This clone occurred once. The V call is TRBV5-8, the J call TRBJ1-5; D perhaps matches TRBD1 (6 bases). The CDR3 has 16 amino acids. CDR1 and CDR2 (germline): SGHTS, YDEGEE. Trimming shortened V by 0 bases and J by 0 bases, and 10 bases separated the two germline ends. The CDR3 sequence is CASSLEGDNSNQPQHF. The CDR3, as DNA: TGTGCCAGCAGCTTGGAGGGGGACAATAGCAATCAGCCCCAGCATTTT.